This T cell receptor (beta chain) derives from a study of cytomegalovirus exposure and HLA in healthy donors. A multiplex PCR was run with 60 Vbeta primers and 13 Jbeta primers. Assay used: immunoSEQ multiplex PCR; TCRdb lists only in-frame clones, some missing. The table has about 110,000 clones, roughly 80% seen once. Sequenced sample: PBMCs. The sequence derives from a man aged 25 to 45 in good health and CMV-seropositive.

The CDR3 region is CASSRLAGGPSTDTQYF. As DNA, the CDR3 is TGTGCCAGCAGCCGACTAGCGGGGGGTCCTAGCACAGATACGCAGTATTTT. This chain links TRBV7-3 with TRBJ2-3; 13 bases are a match to TRBD2. V dropped 5 bases and J dropped 0; count of bases not matched to a gene: 5. Germline V gene data show CDR1 as SGHTA and CDR2 as FQGTGA. The CDR3 sequence is 17 residues long. Drawing the rest from reference TRBV7-3 and TRBJ2-3, the complete variable domain is GAGVSQTPSNKVTEKGKYVELRCDPISGHTALYWYRQSLGQGPEFLIYFQGTGAADDSGLPNDRFFAVRPEGSVSTLKIQRTERGDSAVYLCASSRLAGGPSTDTQYFGPGTRLTVL.